Presented here are 29 T cell receptor beta chains from one specimen sequenced in a study of T cells in Graves' hyperthyroidism and ophthalmopathy. TCR beta CDR3 region amplification was performed from RNA transcripts. The primer set for the first-round RT-PCR of the TCR CDR3 was HTBI. TCRdb used MiXCR to reprocess the multiplex PCR reads, holding one entry per CDR3 protein. The sample yields roughly 510,000 distinct CDR3 sequences, about 46% seen once. The sample comprised peripheral blood or thyroid tissue (not recorded which). All receptors come from an adult woman with Graves' disease, either hyperthyroidism or ophthalmopathy (not recorded which).

This clonotype was observed a single time. The chain is built from TRBV15 and TRBJ1-5; no clear D. Germline CDR1 is LNHNV and CDR2 is YYDKDF (reference sequence). Trimming left V 3 bases short and J 0 bases short, with 12 bases between. This CDR3 has 16 amino acids. This CDR3 is CATSSLSWDSNQPQHF. CDR3 DNA sequence: TGTGCCACCAGCAGTTTATCCTGGGATAGCAATCAGCCCCAGCATTTT. The whole variable domain, filled in from reference TRBV15 and TRBJ1-5, reads DAMVIQNPRYQVTQFGKPVTLSCSQTLNHNVMYWYQQKSSQAPKLLFHYYDKDFNNEADTPDNFQSRRPNTSFCFLDIRSPGLGDTAMYLCATSSLSWDSNQPQHFGDGTRLSIL.

This clonotype was seen only a few times. This chain connects TRBV29-1 to TRBJ2-3; D tentatively reads TRBD1 or TRBD2 (5 bases each). Trimming cost V 7 bases and J 7 bases, with 12 bases left between them. The CDR3 loop spans 11 amino acids. Germline assignment: CDR1 SQVTM and CDR2 ANQGSEA. The CDR3 region is CSAGTANTQYF. CDR3 in DNA: TGCAGCGCTGGGACGGCCAATACGCAGTATTTT.

This clonotype was recorded many times. The chain recombines TRBV27 with TRBJ1-2; D not resolved. The CDR3 is 12 residues long. Trimming took off 0 bases at V and 4 bases at J, with 3 bases between the two ends. Germline CDR1 and CDR2: MNHEY and SMNVEV (reference sequence). In nucleotides, the CDR3 is TGTGCCAGCAGTTTATCCGGCTATGGCTACACCTTC. Encoded protein: CASSLSGYGYTF.

The chain has TRBV28 and TRBJ1-2; 7 bases fit TRBD1. The CDR3 contains 18 residues. Germline V lookup: CDR1 MDHEN, CDR2 SYDVKM. The J segment lost 1 base and the V segment lost 5 bases, leaving 16 bases of the junction unmatched. The chain's CDR3 is CASSPGEWAGGLNYGYTF. The CDR3 DNA follows: TGTGCCAGCAGTCCGGGCGAATGGGCAGGGGGACTTAACTATGGCTACACCTTC.

The J gene is TRBJ2-2, the V gene TRBV20-1; 8 bases agree with TRBD2. In germline, CDR1 is DFQATT, CDR2 SNEGSKA (reference sequence). The CDR3 contains 13 residues. The V gene end was trimmed by 8 bases and the J gene end by 5 bases; junction bases not matched to a gene: 7. The CDR3 nucleotides read TGCAGTACGACCGGGAGGGGTACCGGGGAGCTGTTTTTT. This codes for CSTTGRGTGELFF.

In its sample, this clonotype was seen a few times. The rearrangement links TRBV7-2 to TRBJ1-2; 8 bases agree with TRBD1. The CDR3 length is 17 residues. In germline, CDR1 is SGHTA, CDR2 FQGNSA. The trim removed 0 bases at V and 5 bases at J, leaving 11 bases unmatched. CDR3 in DNA: TGTGCCAGCAGCTTAGCGGGCCGACAGGGGCGAAAATATGGCTACACCTTC. Its protein product is CASSLAGRQGRKYGYTF.

This clonotype has at least ten counts. V usage is TRBV2 and J usage is TRBJ1-6; a weak D match, TRBD1 (6 bases). The CDR3 runs 16 residues. V was shortened by 7 bases and J by 0 bases, with 13 bases between the two germline ends. Germline CDR1 is SNHLY and CDR2 is FYNNEI. The CDR3 reads CASNPRGSSYNSPLHF. DNA for the CDR3: TGTGCCAGCAACCCCAGGGGAAGCTCCTATAATTCACCCCTCCACTTT.

In this sample, this clonotype turned up many times. The chain has TRBV6-1 and TRBJ1-5, with a weak D call TRBD1 (6 bases). The CDR3 covers 17 residues. The V and J ends lost 4 bases and 3 bases respectively, with 19 bases between them. Germline CDR1 and CDR2: MNHNS and SASEGT. For the CDR3, the DNA is TGTGCCAGCAGTGGAGTGGGGGGCAATTGGGACAATCAGCCCCAGCATTTT. Translating gives CASSGVGGNWDNQPQHF.

The rearrangement uses TRBV5-1 and TRBJ1-1; D is undetermined. CDR1 and CDR2 from the germline V gene are SGHRS and YFSETQ. The CDR3 covers 15 residues. V lost 5 bases and J 2 bases, leaving 16 bases between the germline ends. CDR3 region: CASSRRGRGNTEAFF. The CDR3 DNA sequence: TGCGCCAGCAGTCGACGGGGAAGAGGTAACACTGAAGCTTTCTTT.

The table lists this clonotype with many counts. V is TRBV7-3 and J is TRBJ1-1; D is unresolved. This CDR3 region has 16 residues. Trimming took off 0 bases at V and 3 bases at J, with 14 bases between the two ends. Per germline, CDR1 SGHTA and CDR2 FQGTGA. CDR3 sequence: CASSLTLSRRYTEAFF. The CDR3 nucleotides are TGTGCCAGCAGCTTAACGCTTTCCAGAAGGTACACTGAAGCTTTCTTT. Drawing the rest from reference TRBV7-3 and TRBJ1-1, the complete variable domain is GAGVSQTPSNKVTEKGKYVELRCDPISGHTALYWYRQSLGQGPEFLIYFQGTGAADDSGLPNDRFFAVRPEGSVSTLKIQRTERGDSAVYLCASSLTLSRRYTEAFFGQGTRLTVV.

This clonotype was counted ten times or more. The chain has TRBV5-1 and TRBJ1-2; D gene unclear. This CDR3 is built from 15 residues. Germline assignment: CDR1 SGHRS and CDR2 YFSETQ. Trimming removed 0 bases from V and 7 bases from J, with 16 bases in between. In nucleotides, the CDR3 is TGCGCCAGCAGCTTGGACGTCTCCCCCCGAAGTGGCTACACCTTC. This encodes CASSLDVSPRSGYTF. Together with reference TRBV5-1 and TRBJ1-2, the CDR3 gives the full variable domain: KAGVTQTPRYLIKTRGQQVTLSCSPISGHRSVSWYQQTPGQGLQFLFEYFSETQRNKGNFPGRFSGRQFSNSRSEMNVSTLELGDSALYLCASSLDVSPRSGYTFGSGTRLTVV.

The chain uses TRBV25-1 and TRBJ1-2; TRBD1 matches 7 bases. V gave up 1 base and J gave up 2 bases; unmatched junction bases: 7. The CDR3 runs to 16 residues. The germline CDR1 and CDR2 sequences are MGHDK and SYGVNS. This chain's CDR3 is CASSESRTGANYGYTF. CDR3 sequence (DNA): TGTGCCAGCAGTGAATCTAGGACAGGTGCGAACTATGGCTACACCTTC.

In its sample, this clonotype was seen a few times. The gene calls are TRBV7-2 and TRBJ1-5; 9 nucleotides agree with TRBD1. J was trimmed by 5 bases and V by 4 bases; bases with no gene match: 12. This CDR3 region has 17 residues. Germline values: CDR1 SGHTA, CDR2 FQGNSA. The CDR3: CASSWGWGQGKDQPQHF. CDR3 DNA: TGTGCCAGCAGCTGGGGGTGGGGACAGGGCAAAGATCAGCCCCAGCATTTT.

V and J are TRBV7-9 and TRBJ1-2, with TRBD1 as a possible D gene (5 bases). The germline V gene encodes CDR1 SEHNR and CDR2 FQNEAQ (reference sequence). Trimming cost V 5 bases and J 8 bases, with 18 bases left between them. This CDR3 spans 14 amino acids. This CDR3 reads CASSPRRDLGGYTF. Here the CDR3 DNA reads TGTGCCAGCAGCCCTAGACGGGACTTGGGGGGCTACACCTTC.

At least ten counts were recorded for this clonotype. The chain links TRBV15 to TRBJ2-5; D uncertain. V was clipped by 3 bases and J by 6 bases, with 17 bases between them. The CDR3 length is 15 residues. Germline values: CDR1 LNHNV, CDR2 YYDKDF (reference sequence). Written as DNA, the CDR3 is TGTGCCACCAGCAGTTTCGACGGGTTGGGGAAGACCCAGTACTTC. Translated, it gives CATSSFDGLGKTQYF.

This clonotype was observed at least ten times. The rearrangement links TRBV5-6 to TRBJ1-1, with D unclear. Germline CDR1 is SGHDT and CDR2 is YYEEEE. V lost 7 bases and J 12 bases, leaving 19 bases between the germline ends. The CDR3 is made up of 12 amino acids. The CDR3 region is CASGPNMGRTFF. CDR3 DNA sequence: TGTGCCAGCGGACCGAATATGGGGAGAACTTTCTTT.

The genes are TRBV7-9 and TRBJ1-1; weak D call: TRBD1 (6 bases). The CDR3 sequence is 13 residues long. The V and J ends lost 9 bases and 2 bases respectively, with 13 bases between them. Germline V gene data show CDR1 as SEHNR and CDR2 as FQNEAQ (reference sequence). CDR3 bases: TGTGCCAGTGAGGGGGGAGGAAACACTGAAGCTTTCTTT. This translates into CASEGGGNTEAFF.

This clonotype was detected ten times or more. For the CDR3, the DNA is TGTGCCAGCAGCTTCCCCGGGGGCAATCAGCCCCAGCATTTT. Translation: CASSFPGGNQPQHF. J is TRBJ1-5 and V is TRBV12-3 or TRBV12-4, with D uncertain. The CDR3 is 14 amino acids. V was cut by 6 bases and J by 2 bases, with 11 bases left in between.

The genes are TRBV7-3 and TRBJ2-2; D may match TRBD1 or TRBD2 (6 bases each). V was cut by 9 bases and J by 6 bases, with 17 bases left in between. The CDR3 consists of 14 residues. The V gene's germline CDR1 is SGHTA and CDR2 FQGTGA. In DNA, the CDR3 is TGTGCCAGTAGTATAGGAGGGGGGCCCGGGGAGCTGTTTTTT. This sequence encodes CASSIGGGPGELFF.

V usage is TRBV2 and J usage is TRBJ1-5; D ambiguous. CDR1 and CDR2 from the germline V gene are SNHLY and FYNNEI. V was shortened by 4 bases and J by 6 bases, with 13 bases between the two germline ends. The CDR3 contains 14 residues. The CDR3 region is CASSAREGGQPQHF. For the CDR3, the DNA is TGTGCCAGCAGTGCTAGAGAGGGAGGTCAGCCCCAGCATTTT.

A remark on this clonotype: A read error is likely, as this CDR3 ends without the conserved phenylalanine or tryptophan. The DNA is omitted, as the CDR3 cannot be located on it reliably, and the CDR3 follows TCRdb's listing. V and J are TRBV29-1 and TRBJ1-3. The CDR3 adds up to 8 amino acids, both ends counted. Germline values: CDR1 SQVTM, CDR2 ANQGSEA. CDR3 sequence reads: CSVVTPDR.

The V call is TRBV2, the J call TRBJ1-5; 9 positions match TRBD1. This CDR3 spans 14 amino acids. The ends lost 6 bases at V and 7 bases at J; junction bases unmatched: 7. Per the germline V gene, CDR1 is SNHLY and CDR2 is FYNNEI. In nucleotides, the CDR3 is TGTGCCAGCAGATGGACAGGGGTTGGACAGCCCCAGCATTTT. Its translation: CASRWTGVGQPQHF.

The V gene is TRBV7-6, the J gene TRBJ2-5; D gene unclear. CDR1 and CDR2 (germline): SGHVS, FNYEAQ. CDR3 length: 15 residues. The germline V and J ends were trimmed by 1 base and 3 bases, with 12 bases remaining between them. The CDR3 loop reads CASSLVENTEETQYF. CDR3 bases: TGTGCCAGCAGCTTAGTTGAGAACACTGAAGAGACCCAGTACTTC. The complete variable domain, with remaining parts taken from reference TRBV7-6 and TRBJ2-5, reads GAGVSQSPRYKVTKRGQDVALRCDPISGHVSLYWYRQALGQGPEFLTYFNYEAQQDKSGLPNDRFSAERPEGSISTLTIQRTEQRDSAMYRCASSLVENTEETQYFGPGTRLLVL.

This clonotype was counted a few times. The J gene is TRBJ1-1, the V gene TRBV7-8; D uncertain. The ends were cut back, 7 bases at V and 8 bases at J, with 17 bases in the middle. Germline values: CDR1 SGHVS, CDR2 FQNEAQ. CDR3 length: 13 amino acids. DNA for the CDR3: TGTGCCAGCATGGGAGACGGCGCATCCGAAGCTTTCTTT. Protein product: CASMGDGASEAFF.

The chain uses TRBV20-1 and TRBJ1-2; 8 nucleotides agree with TRBD1. The CDR3 loop spans 16 amino acids. Looked up from germline, CDR1 is DFQATT and CDR2 is SNEGSKA (reference sequence). V gave up 4 bases and J gave up 6 bases; unmatched junction bases: 16. This CDR3 is CSAIRPVGQGADGYTF. In DNA, the CDR3 is TGCAGTGCTATACGCCCTGTGGGGCAGGGGGCCGATGGCTACACCTTC.

The chain uses TRBV4-2 and TRBJ1-2; D is unclear. The V end was cut by 1 base, the J end by 8 bases, with 17 bases between. Germline CDR1 reads LGHNA; CDR2 reads YNFKEQ. The CDR3 length is 15 residues. The CDR3 region is CASSQGDTGRWGYTF. The CDR3 region has the DNA TGTGCCAGCAGCCAAGGGGATACGGGGAGATGGGGCTACACCTTC.

The chain is built from TRBV29-1 and TRBJ2-7; no firm D call. There are 14 residues in the CDR3. Trimming removed 1 base at V and 3 bases at J, with 13 bases between. From germline, CDR1 is SQVTM and CDR2 ANQGSEA. The CDR3 DNA is TGCAGCGTTGAAGCCCCACCTGGGAACTACGAGCAGTACTTC. This gives the protein CSVEAPPGNYEQYF.

This clonotype was counted only a few times. The chain recombines TRBV27 with TRBJ1-1; D is possibly TRBD1 (6 bases). Germline V gene lookup returns CDR1 MNHEY and CDR2 SMNVEV (reference sequence). The ends were cut back, 3 bases at V and 1 base at J, with 12 bases in the middle. The CDR3 covers 15 residues. CDR3 region: CASSFRGRANTEAFF. Written as DNA, the CDR3 is TGTGCCAGCAGTTTCCGGGGGCGTGCGAACACTGAAGCTTTCTTT.

This clonotype was detected ten times or more. The V gene is TRBV7-9, the J gene TRBJ1-1; D is uncertain. Germline V CDR1 and CDR2: SEHNR, FQNEAQ (reference sequence). V was clipped by 7 bases and J by 2 bases, with 11 bases between them. CDR3 size: 13 residues. CDR3 DNA sequence: TGTGCCAGCATAGTTGGGGATAACACTGAAGCTTTCTTT. Its protein product is CASIVGDNTEAFF.